This is a list of T cell receptor beta chains from one sample in a study of early T cells in non-severe SARS-CoV-2 infection. Each CDR3 protein gets one entry after TCRdb re-called the 5' RACE reads with MiXCR. The data contain about 60,000 distinct CDR3 sequences, over 8% of them singletons. Source material: whole blood. The source is an adult who was a healthcare worker with PCR-confirmed SARS-CoV-2 infection or an uninfected control (not recorded which). Each CDR3 is given with its conserved first and last residue. Fields, in order: D gene, clone size, V gene, J gene, CDR3 DNA, CDR3 protein. D genes are given only for firm matches. The size entry is marked missing in some rows and otherwise reads once, few, many or a size class.

.	few	TRBV18	TRBJ2-2	TGTGCCAGCTCAAGGAATTGGGACGGAGGGAACACCGGGGAGCTGTTTTTT	CASSRNWDGGNTGELFF
.	medium-sized	TRBV7-6	TRBJ1-5	TGTGCCAGCAGCTTACGGGTGGGGGGCAGCAATCAGCCCCAGCATTTT	CASSLRVGGSNQPQHF
.	.	TRBV9	TRBJ2-7	TGTGCCAGCAGCCCACAGCCAGCGAACTCCTACGAGCAGTACTTC	CASSPQPANSYEQYF
TRBD1	many	TRBV6-5	TRBJ2-7	TGTGCCAGCAGGGACAGGAAATCCTACGAGCAGTACTTC	CASRDRKSYEQYF
TRBD1	.	TRBV28	TRBJ2-5	TGTGCCAGCAGTTTATTCGCGGGACAGGGACTCTTGGGGGAGACCCAGTACTTC	CASSLFAGQGLLGETQYF
TRBD1	.	TRBV7-3	TRBJ2-7	TGTGCCAGCAGCTCCTTTACAGGGGGCGAGCAGTACTTC	CASSSFTGGEQYF
.	few	TRBV20-1	TRBJ1-5	TGCAGTGCTAGTATCCAGGGAGGTCAGCCCCAGCATTTT	CSASIQGGQPQHF
.	many	TRBV7-6	TRBJ2-5	TGTGCCAGCAGCTTATATAGCGTTCGAGAGACCCAGTACTTC	CASSLYSVRETQYF
.	few	TRBV5-1	TRBJ1-2	TGCGCCAGCAGCTCCGGGGACTCGTCCTCAACCCGCACCTTC	CASSSGDSSSTRTF
.	many	TRBV7-9	TRBJ1-2	TGTGCCAGCAGCTTAGCGTTTTTACAGGACTATGGCTACACCTTC	CASSLAFLQDYGYTF
TRBD2	many	TRBV6-2/TRBV6-3	TRBJ2-1	TGTGCCAGCAGTTATACCAGACTAGCTCCGGCACAAACCTACAATGAGCAGTTCTTC	CASSYTRLAPAQTYNEQFF
TRBD2	many	TRBV24-1	TRBJ2-3	TGTGCCACCAGTGATTGGACTAGCGGGAGCACAGATACGCAGTATTTT	CATSDWTSGSTDTQYF
TRBD1	few	TRBV6-5	TRBJ2-1	TGTGCCAGCAGCCCAGGACAGGGGTTCCCGGATGAGCAGTTCTTC	CASSPGQGFPDEQFF
TRBD2	.	TRBV24-1	TRBJ2-1	TGTGCCACCAGTATAGCGGGGCCCTACAATGAGCAGTTCTTC	CATSIAGPYNEQFF
TRBD2	.	TRBV9	TRBJ2-4	TGTGCCAGCAGCGTAGCTTTCGGGGAGGGCAAAAACATTCAGTACTTC	CASSVAFGEGKNIQYF
.	.	TRBV9	TRBJ2-7	TGTGCCAGCAGCGTAGGAGACTGGAGCTCCTACGAGCAGTACTTC	CASSVGDWSSYEQYF
.	.	TRBV12-3/TRBV12-4	TRBJ2-3	TGTGCCAGCAGTTACGGCCCCGGGCGGACAGATACGCAGTATTTT	CASSYGPGRTDTQYF
.	few	TRBV7-9	TRBJ2-5	TGTGCCAGCAGCTTCGCGGGAATAGTGGAGACCCAGTACTTC	CASSFAGIVETQYF
.	.	TRBV19	TRBJ1-4	TGTGCCAGCCTTGGGCAAACCGCGGCCACTAATGAAAAACTGTTTTTT	CASLGQTAATNEKLFF
TRBD2	many	TRBV6-2/TRBV6-3	TRBJ2-5	TGTGCCAGCAGTCCAGGTGGCGGGGGGTACCAAGAGACCCAGTACTTC	CASSPGGGGYQETQYF
TRBD2	.	TRBV7-3	TRBJ2-1	TGTGCCAGCAGCACGGGACTAGCGGGAGGTGAGCAGTTCTTC	CASSTGLAGGEQFF
TRBD1	.	TRBV4-1	TRBJ2-1	TGCGCCAGCAGCCCGACAGGGACCGACAATGAGCAGTTCTTC	CASSPTGTDNEQFF
TRBD1	many	TRBV6-1	TRBJ1-2	TGTGCCAGCAACAGCCAGGGGGCAGGGAGGAACCGGAGCTACACCTTC	CASNSQGAGRNRSYTF
.	many	TRBV4-1	TRBJ2-1	TGCGCCAGCAGCCAAGGTCCAATTGGCGGGGCCTCCTACAATGAGCAGTTCTTC	CASSQGPIGGASYNEQFF
.	few	TRBV11-2	TRBJ2-7	TGTGCCAGCAGCTTAGCGAACTACGAGCAGTACTTC	CASSLANYEQYF
TRBD1	many	TRBV27	TRBJ2-1	TGTGCCAGCAGTCCCCCGGGACAGGTTGCTGGTAATGAGCAGTTCTTC	CASSPPGQVAGNEQFF
TRBD1	few	TRBV27	TRBJ2-2	TGTGCCAGCAGTCCGACAGGGTACACCGGGGAGCTGTTTTTT	CASSPTGYTGELFF
TRBD2	many	TRBV20-1	TRBJ2-7	TGCAGTGCTGGTAGACTAGCGGGACGCACCCCCTCCTACGAGCAGTACTTC	CSAGRLAGRTPSYEQYF
.	.	TRBV30	TRBJ1-1	TGTGCCTGGAGGGACGGACGGGGAGTCACTGAAGCTTTCTTT	CAWRDGRGVTEAFF
TRBD1	few	TRBV11-2	TRBJ2-3	TGTGCCAGCAGCTTAAGGACAGGGACAAGCACAGATACGCAGTATTTT	CASSLRTGTSTDTQYF
TRBD2	few	TRBV20-1	TRBJ2-1	TGCAGTGCTTCGACCGGGACTAGCGGGAGAGGGTTCTTC	CSASTGTSGRGFF
.	few	TRBV6-6	TRBJ1-2	TGTGCCAGCGAGTCAGACTATGGCTACACCTTC	CASESDYGYTF
TRBD2	.	TRBV7-6	TRBJ2-3	TGTGCCAGCAGCTTAGAGGCAGCGGGAGTTGCCGATACGCAGTATTTT	CASSLEAAGVADTQYF
TRBD1	.	TRBV23-1	TRBJ2-3	TGCGCCAGCAGTCAATCCACAGGGGATATAGATACGCAGTATTTT	CASSQSTGDIDTQYF
TRBD1	many	TRBV29-1	TRBJ1-2	TGCAGCGTGTTAGGGACAGGGGGGGCCTATGGCTACACCTTC	CSVLGTGGAYGYTF
.	.	TRBV3-1	TRBJ1-1	TGTGCCAGCAGCTCTACTCAGGGCCACACTGAAGCTTTCTTT	CASSSTQGHTEAFF
TRBD2	.	TRBV2	TRBJ2-5	TGTGCCAGCAGTGAAGCGCGGGGGACTGGAAACACGGAGACCCAGTACTTC	CASSEARGTGNTETQYF
TRBD1	few	TRBV11-2	TRBJ2-3	TGTGCCAGCAGCTTCAACACAGGGGTCACAGATACGCAGTATTTT	CASSFNTGVTDTQYF
TRBD1	many	TRBV6-2/TRBV6-3	TRBJ1-5	TGTGCCAGCAGTTACTCCGGGACAGGGAATGGTCAGCCCCAGCATTTT	CASSYSGTGNGQPQHF
.	many	TRBV12-3/TRBV12-4	TRBJ1-1	TGTGCCAGCAGTTTAGGGCAGGACACTGAAGCTTTCTTT	CASSLGQDTEAFF
TRBD1	.	TRBV29-1	TRBJ2-7	TGCAGCGGCAGGACAGGGGGAGTCGAGCAGTACTTC	CSGRTGGVEQYF
.	few	TRBV5-1	TRBJ2-5	TGCGCCAGCAGCTTGGAGAGTAGGGGAGAGACCCAGTACTTC	CASSLESRGETQYF
.	few	TRBV7-2	TRBJ2-7	TGTGCCAGCCCCTCCGGACCGCTCTCCTACGAGCAGTACTTC	CASPSGPLSYEQYF
.	.	TRBV29-1	TRBJ2-7	TGCAGCGCGAATCGGGGCGAGGGTTCCTACGAGCAGTACTTC	CSANRGEGSYEQYF
TRBD1	.	TRBV7-2	TRBJ1-4	TGTGCCAGCAGCTTAGGAGGACAGGGCGAAAAACTGTTTTTT	CASSLGGQGEKLFF
TRBD2	.	TRBV19	TRBJ2-5	TGTGCCAGCACCGGGACTAGCGGGAGTGGGGAGACCCAGTACTTC	CASTGTSGSGETQYF
.	.	TRBV6-1	TRBJ1-3	TGTGCCAGCAGTAGATCTACTCTGGACAACACCATATATTTT	CASSRSTLDNTIYF
.	.	TRBV30	TRBJ1-1	TGTGCCTGGACAGGAGGGGGGGTGAACATCGCTGAAGCTTTCTTT	CAWTGGGVNIAEAFF
.	.	TRBV20-1	TRBJ2-7	TGCAGTGCTAGAGATTACATTAAGAGGGAGCAGTACTTC	CSARDYIKREQYF
TRBD2	.	TRBV7-2	TRBJ2-3	TGTGCCAGCAGCTTAACGTGGGGGAGGCCAACTAGCGGAGCTAGCACAGATACGCAGTATTTT	CASSLTWGRPTSGASTDTQYF
TRBD2	.	TRBV10-3	TRBJ2-3	TGTGCCATCAGACTTACTAGCGGGAACGCAGATACGCAGTATTTT	CAIRLTSGNADTQYF
.	.	TRBV12-5	TRBJ2-3	TGTGCTAGTGGTTTGTTGACCGGGACACCCACAGATACGCAGTATTTT	CASGLLTGTPTDTQYF
TRBD1	.	TRBV29-1	TRBJ1-2	TGCAGCGTTGCACAGGGGCCCTATGGCTACACCTTC	CSVAQGPYGYTF
.	.	TRBV12-3/TRBV12-4	TRBJ2-1	TGTGCCAGCAGCCTGGATTCGGGACTTTACAATGAGCAGTTCTTC	CASSLDSGLYNEQFF
TRBD1	many	TRBV29-1	TRBJ2-5	TGCAGCGTTGCTGGGACAGACCAAGAGACCCAGTACTTC	CSVAGTDQETQYF
TRBD1	many	TRBV5-4	TRBJ1-1	TGTGCCAGCAGCCCCTGGACAGGAAACACTGAAGCTTTCTTT	CASSPWTGNTEAFF
.	many	TRBV20-1	TRBJ1-1	TGCAGTCCTGATATGAACACTGAAGCTTTCTTT	CSPDMNTEAFF